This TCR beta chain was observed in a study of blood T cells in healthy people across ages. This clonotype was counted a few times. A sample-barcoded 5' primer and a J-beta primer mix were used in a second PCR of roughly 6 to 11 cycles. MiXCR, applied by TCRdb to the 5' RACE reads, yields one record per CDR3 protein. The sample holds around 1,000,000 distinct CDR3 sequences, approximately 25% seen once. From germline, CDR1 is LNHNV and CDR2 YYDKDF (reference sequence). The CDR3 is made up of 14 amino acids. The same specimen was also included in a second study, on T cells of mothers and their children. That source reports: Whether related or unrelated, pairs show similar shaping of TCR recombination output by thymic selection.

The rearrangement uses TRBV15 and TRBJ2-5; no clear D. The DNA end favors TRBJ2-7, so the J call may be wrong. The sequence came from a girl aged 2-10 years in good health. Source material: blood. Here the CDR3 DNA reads TGTGCCACCAGCAGTGGCGAGGCCAACTACGAGCAGTACTTC. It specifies CATSSGEANYEQYF.